This TCR beta chain was observed in a study of cytomegalovirus exposure and HLA in healthy donors. Findings of the study overall: Researchers reported that a few CMV-associated chains were confirmed in vitro as CMV antigen-specific. TCR sequences were mostly rare, though some public TCRs occurred in many donors. High sensitivity and specificity were reportedly achieved when the classifier diagnosed cytomegalovirus status.

Worth noting for this clone: What it binds is not known.

Measured with immunoSEQ multiplex PCR; TCRdb has only the in-frame clones, and not every one. The sample includes about 360,000 clones, around 86% of them seen just once. This receptor was taken from a woman under 30 in good health and CMV-seronegative. The sequenced material came from PBMCs.

CDR3 bases: TGTGCCAGCAGTGTACTAGGGGGATACGAGCAGTACTTC. Translation gives CASSVLGGYEQYF. V is TRBV7-6 and J is TRBJ2-7; D is possibly TRBD1 (6 bases). This CDR3 spans 13 amino acids. In germline, CDR1 is SGHVS, CDR2 FNYEAQ. Between the trimmed V and J ends, which lost 6 bases and 4 bases, there was a span of 13 bases.